A single sample gave rise to the 14 T cell receptor beta chains below, sequenced in a study of post-analysis software for immune sequencing data. The antigens these receptors bind are not known. Study-wide findings and caveats: A few TRBV segments (TRBV5-6, TRBV5-1 and TRBV20-1 among them) occurred more frequently in patients than in controls.

TCR beta cDNA libraries had unique molecular identifiers. TCRdb passed the PCR reads through MiXCR, listing each CDR3 protein once. The table includes about 430,000 distinct CDR3 sequences, about 40% detected once. The sample consisted of blood. Receptor source: a girl under 10 years old with multiple sclerosis.

This clonotype showed up just a few times. The chain joins TRBV29-1 to TRBJ1-1; D gene unclear. V was clipped by 6 bases and J by 5 bases, with 19 bases between them. This CDR3 spans 14 amino acids. Germline CDR1 reads SQVTM; CDR2 reads ANQGSEA. CDR3 nucleotide sequence: TGCAGCGTCGGGAATCCAACGCCGGGTACTGAAGCTTTCTTT. This encodes CSVGNPTPGTEAFF.

This clonotype turned up a few times. The chain joins TRBV29-1 to TRBJ2-3; 8 bases match TRBD2. After removal of 4 bases from V and 1 base from J, the junction contained 1 base not matched to a gene. CDR1 and CDR2 from the germline V gene are SQVTM and ANQGSEA. The CDR3 spans 13 residues. CDR3 residues: CSVVLAGTDTQYF. The DNA of the CDR3 is TGCAGCGTTGTACTAGCGGGCACAGATACGCAGTATTTT.

The table lists this clonotype with a few counts. The chain has TRBV29-1 and TRBJ2-1; the match to TRBD2 covers 8 bases. The germline CDR1 and CDR2 sequences are SQVTM and ANQGSEA. The CDR3 has 16 amino acids. The junction had 14 bases not matched to a gene; V was cut back by 4 bases and J by 6 bases. CDR3 region: CSVARTSPFPANEQFF. In nucleotides, the CDR3 is TGCAGCGTTGCTAGGACTAGCCCCTTTCCCGCCAATGAGCAGTTCTTC.

The chain recombines TRBV12-3 or TRBV12-4 with TRBJ2-5; TRBD2 matches 10 bases. The J call may be wrong; the DNA end is better matched by TRBJ2-7. The CDR3 is 13 residues long. CDR3 DNA sequence: TGTGCCAGCGGTAGCGGGAGGCCGATCGAGCAGTACTTC. Its protein is CASGSGRPIEQYF.

V usage is TRBV4-2 and J usage is TRBJ2-7; D not resolved. TRBJ2-5 explains the end of the DNA better; the J call may be wrong. Germline values: CDR1 LGHNA, CDR2 YNFKEQ. The CDR3 has 13 residues. CDR3 in amino acids: CASSQDTFETQYF. In DNA form, the CDR3 reads TGTGCCAGCAGCCAAGATACATTCGAGACCCAGTACTTC.

There are a few counts of this clonotype. The CDR3 sequence: CATHPWAHEQYF. The CDR3 DNA reads TGTGCCACTCACCCCTGGGCCCACGAGCAGTACTTC. J is TRBJ2-7 and V is TRBV24-1; no clear D. CDR3 size: 12 residues. Germline V gives CDR1 KGHDR, CDR2 SFDVKD. V lost 10 bases and J lost 5, with 14 bases in between.

The chain couples TRBV6-5 to TRBJ1-6; D may be TRBD1 (5 bases). In germline, CDR1 is MNHEY, CDR2 SVGAGI. Deletions cut 0 bases from V and 9 bases from J, with 15 bases between. This CDR3 comprises 16 residues. For the CDR3, the DNA is TGTGCCAGCAGTTACTCCTGGGGCAGGGTGGCTTCACCCCTCCACTTT. As protein: CASSYSWGRVASPLHF.

This clonotype was detected only a few times. The chain uses TRBV6-5 and TRBJ2-7; 12 nucleotides line up with TRBD2. This CDR3 has 15 residues. Germline V gives CDR1 MNHEY, CDR2 SVGAGI. The V segment lost 2 bases and the J segment 5 bases; nucleotides outside the gene matches: 4. The CDR3 region has the DNA TGTGCCAGCAGTTACGCGACTAGCGGGAGCCACGAGCAGTACTTC. Translated, it gives CASSYATSGSHEQYF.

This clonotype has a count of ten or more. The chain uses TRBV6-5 and TRBJ2-1; D gene uncertain. V shed 6 bases and J shed 9 bases, with 9 bases lying between them. The CDR3 totals 11 residues. From germline, CDR1 is MNHEY and CDR2 SVGAGI. The CDR3 DNA reads TGTGCCAGCAGACTATATAGTGAGCAGTTCTTC. Translation gives CASRLYSEQFF.

This clonotype was seen a handful of times. The gene calls are TRBV5-1 and TRBJ2-7; tentatively, D is TRBD2 (5 bases). V was cut by 4 bases and J by 0 bases, with 17 bases left in between. The CDR3 loop spans 16 amino acids. The germline V gene has CDR1 SGHRS and CDR2 YFSETQ. The CDR3 reads CASSLTQGLASYEQYF. In DNA form, the CDR3 reads TGCGCCAGCAGCCTAACTCAAGGACTCGCCTCCTACGAGCAGTACTTC.

The chain uses TRBV12-3 or TRBV12-4 and TRBJ2-7; D is uncertain. The CDR3 contains 13 residues. The V end was cut by 2 bases, the J end by 5 bases, with 10 bases between. CDR3: CASSLLRVDEQYF. The DNA for the CDR3 is TGTGCCAGCAGTTTACTTAGGGTGGACGAGCAGTACTTC.

The chain has TRBV20-1 and TRBJ2-1, with TRBD2 matching over 8 bases. Trimming removed 4 bases from V and 8 bases from J; junction bases left unmatched: 7. CDR3 length: 13 amino acids. Germline values: CDR1 DFQATT, CDR2 SNEGSKA (reference sequence). CDR3 residues: CSAISGRPDEQFF. Written as DNA, the CDR3 is TGCAGTGCTATCAGCGGGAGACCTGATGAGCAGTTCTTC.

In this sample, this clonotype turned up a few times. The chain employs TRBV20-1 and TRBJ2-1; D unclear. Deletions cut 8 bases from V and 7 bases from J, with 30 bases between. The length of the CDR3 is 17 residues. Germline lookup yields CDR1 DFQATT and CDR2 SNEGSKA (reference sequence). For the CDR3, the DNA is TGCAGTACTTCCTCCGCCGTAGAGGATCCGAGAAGGAATGAGCAGTTCTTC. Protein product: CSTSSAVEDPRRNEQFF.

This clonotype was recorded at least ten times. J is TRBJ2-1 and V is TRBV29-1; TRBD1 aligns across 10 bases. V was clipped by 5 bases and J by 0 bases; unmatched bases: 1. The CDR3 consists of 14 residues. Germline assignment: CDR1 SQVTM and CDR2 ANQGSEA. CDR3: CSVRTGGSYNEQFF. CDR3 coding DNA: TGCAGCGTTCGGACAGGGGGCTCCTACAATGAGCAGTTCTTC.